This T cell receptor (beta chain) was captured in a study of control samples from healthy donors and cancer patients. Method: immunoSEQ multiplex PCR; TCRdb's copy keeps in-frame clones and lacks some. The data show about 80,000 clones, roughly 91% seen once. The sample comprised blood. The receptor was isolated from a man aged 50 to 59 in good health.

The CDR3 spells CASSSLTGEVYGYTF. For the CDR3, the DNA is TGCGCCAGCAGCTCTCTGACAGGGGAGGTCTATGGCTACACCTTC. The V gene is TRBV5-1, the J gene TRBJ1-2; 8 bases fit TRBD1. The CDR3 is made up of 15 amino acids. V gave up 3 bases and J gave up 4 bases; unmatched junction bases: 8. CDR1 and CDR2 from the germline V gene are SGHRS and YFSETQ.